This T cell receptor beta chain was observed in a study of T cells in Graves' hyperthyroidism and ophthalmopathy. The CDR3 runs to 15 residues. The germline CDR1 and CDR2 sequences are SNHLY and FYNNEI. V gave up 2 bases and J gave up 2 bases, with 7 bases separating them. Amplification of TCR beta CDR3 regions was performed using RNA transcripts as template. First-round RT-PCR with HTBI primers amplified the TCR CDR3 region. TCRdb reanalysed the multiplex PCR reads using MiXCR and keeps one entry per CDR3 protein. The sample consists of about 210,000 distinct CDR3 sequences, under 20% of them appearing once. This clonotype was observed at least ten times. Uncontrolled infection, other autoimmune disease, pregnancy or lactation barred patients from enrollment.

The source material was blood. This chain uses TRBV2 with TRBJ2-6; D not certain. The source of this sequence is a man aged 50 to 60 with Graves' hyperthyroidism. This CDR3 is CASSERTAGANVLTF. In nucleotides, the CDR3 is TGTGCCAGCAGTGAAAGGACCGCTGGGGCCAACGTCCTGACTTTC.